This T cell receptor (beta chain) is drawn from a study of cytomegalovirus exposure and HLA in healthy donors. Study-level findings and limits: In all likelihood, a cluster of highly shared sequence variants was a sequencing artifact. There were a few CMV-associated chains whose specificity for CMV antigens was confirmed in vitro. It was shown in a later analysis that HLA-associated TCR beta chains were more clonally expanded than other, equally common chains. Most of the TCR beta V segments (in an earlier analysis) were productive either about 90% or about 30% of the time.

The V segment lost 0 bases and the J segment 2 bases; nucleotides outside the gene matches: 11. CDR1 and CDR2 from the germline V gene are GTSNPN and SVGIG (reference sequence). The CDR3 sequence is 18 residues long. A multiplex PCR was run with 60 Vbeta primers and 13 Jbeta primers. Data came from immunoSEQ multiplex PCR; TCRdb stores just in-frame clones and leaves some out. Among some 240,000 clones listed, approximately 91% were seen once. Turning to this clone: Its antigen remains unknown.

The sequence came from a girl between 2 and 10 years old in good health and CMV-seronegative. The V call is TRBV30, the J call TRBJ2-5, with 11 bases identical to TRBD1. Sequencing was carried out using PBMCs. CDR3 coding DNA: TGTGCCTGGAGTGTACAACATCGGGACAGGGGGAATCAAGAGACCCAGTACTTC. Translation gives CAWSVQHRDRGNQETQYF.